The TCR beta chain described here comes from a study of breast tumors, draining lymph nodes, adjacent tissues. Trimming at V came to 4 bases and at J to 3 bases, leaving 6 bases not matched to a gene. The germline gives CDR1 SNHLY, CDR2 FYNNEI. The CDR3 length is 14 residues. TCRdb re-analysed the multiplex PCR reads in MiXCR, keeping a single row per CDR3 protein. The data show around 130,000 distinct CDR3 sequences, roughly 20% seen once. Samples came from axillary lymph nodes draining the breast cancer. Ten or more counts support this clonotype. The antigen is undetermined. General study results and limits: The lymph node origin of tumor T cells was framed as consistent with a hypothesis, not demonstrated. Tumors had less TCR diversity than lymph nodes, more than nontumor tissue. Findings are consistent with lymph node origin and intratumoral expansion of most tumor T cells. Luminal-like breast cancer showed significantly greater tumor-nontumor repertoire similarity than basal-like breast cancer did.

Material for sequencing was axillary lymph node tissue. This clonotype was sampled from a female donor with breast cancer. Some clones in this sample may be carry-over from other donors' samples. This rearrangement joins TRBV2 to TRBJ2-7; 7 positions agree with TRBD2. The CDR3: CASSASGDLYEQYF. The DNA for the CDR3 is TGTGCCAGCAGTGCGAGCGGGGACCTCTACGAGCAGTACTTC.